This T cell receptor (beta chain) originates from a study of cytomegalovirus exposure and HLA in healthy donors. Study findings and constraints: Earlier analysis found most TCR beta V segments productive about 87% or about 30% of the time. Reports indicate that TCR beta sequences accurately predicted the HLA-A and HLA-B alleles of most subjects.

On this clone itself: The antigen is not known.

The donors were healthy bone marrow donors. This PCR relied on a set of 60 Vbeta primers and 13 Jbeta primers. TCRdb's copy holds only in-frame clones and misses some; the assay was immunoSEQ multiplex PCR. Altogether over 200,000 clones are present, around 80% being singletons, with the ten largest covering roughly 0.58%. The receptor's source is a woman between 35 and 50 years old in good health and CMV-seronegative. What was sequenced was PBMCs.

CDR3 in amino acids: CASSRGLGGAPFGQPQHF. CDR3 coding DNA: TGTGCCAGTAGCCGGGGCCTTGGGGGGGCCCCTTTTGGACAGCCCCAGCATTTT. The V and J genes are TRBV19 and TRBJ1-5; a possible D gene is TRBD1 (6 bases). In germline, CDR1 is LNHDA, CDR2 SQIVND (reference sequence). The CDR3 spans 18 residues. V shed 6 bases and J shed 7 bases, with 28 bases lying between them.